This T cell receptor beta chain was identified during a study of shared clonotypes between healthy human individuals. This CDR3 comprises 13 residues. CDR1 and CDR2 (germline): SNHLY, FYNNEI. V was shortened by 11 bases and J by 0 bases, with 11 bases between the two germline ends. Clones were sequenced by immunoSEQ multiplex PCR, and TCRdb holds only the in-frame ones, with some missing. The sample has roughly 2 million clones, roughly 95% seen once. This chain joins TRBV2 and TRBJ2-4; D is possibly TRBD2 (5 bases). This clonotype originated in a man aged 18 to 29 in good health. The sample comprised naive CD4+ T cells sorted from blood. The subset is: CD45RA+ positively selected. The CDR3 coding sequence is TGTGCCGCGCGGGCAGTAGCCAAAAACATTCAGTACTTC. Translating it yields CAARAVAKNIQYF.